This is a list of T cell receptor beta chains from one sample in a study of cytomegalovirus exposure and HLA in healthy donors. Libraries were prepared by immunoSEQ multiplex PCR; TCRdb keeps only in-frame clonotypes and omits some of them. The data contain roughly 130,000 clones, about 74% of them singletons. Specimen: PBMCs. These TCRs come from a man in his late teens or twenties in good health and CMV-seropositive. CDR3s include the opening cysteine and the closing phenylalanine or tryptophan. A D gene is named only where the DNA matches it firmly. The size entry is marked missing in some rows and otherwise reads once, few, many or a size class.

V gene	J gene	D gene	clone size	CDR3 protein	CDR3 DNA
TRBV25-1	TRBJ1-5	.	.	CASSDGEQPQHF	TGTGCCAGCAGTGATGGAGAGCAGCCCCAGCATTTT
TRBV5-6	TRBJ1-3	.	few	CASSLLRDMASGNTIYF	TGTGCCAGCAGCTTACTCCGGGACATGGCCTCTGGAAACACCATATATTTT
TRBV27	TRBJ2-2	TRBD1	.	CASKVRPGQGAHGELFF	TGTGCCAGCAAAGTTAGGCCGGGACAGGGGGCCCACGGGGAGCTGTTTTTT
TRBV18	TRBJ2-7	.	once	CASSQSTEEQYF	TGTGCCAGCTCGCAATCCACAGAGGAGCAGTACTTC
TRBV7-8	TRBJ1-3	.	.	CASSLVSVLSGNTIYF	TGTGCCAGCAGCTTAGTGAGCGTACTCTCTGGAAACACCATATATTTT
TRBV5-6	TRBJ2-5	TRBD2	few	CASSLAQRGSQETQYF	TGTGCCAGCAGCTTGGCTCAGCGGGGTTCCCAAGAGACCCAGTACTTC
TRBV11-3	TRBJ1-3	.	once	CASSSRGGNTIYF	TGTGCCAGCAGTTCTCGTGGAGGGAACACCATATATTTT
TRBV7-2	TRBJ1-5	.	few	CASTFQGAQPQHF	TGTGCCAGCACCTTTCAGGGCGCCCAGCCCCAGCATTTT
TRBV9	TRBJ2-7	TRBD2	.	CASSVASGGYEQYF	TGTGCCAGCAGCGTAGCTAGCGGAGGCTACGAGCAGTACTTC
TRBV6-5	TRBJ1-1	.	.	CASSYSNPGYTEAFF	TGTGCCAGCAGTTACTCGAATCCAGGGTACACTGAAGCTTTCTTT
TRBV28	TRBJ1-6	.	.	CASSSSTPSQGSSPLHF	TGTGCCAGCAGTTCATCAACACCGTCACAGGGTAGTTCACCCCTCCACTTT
TRBV6-1	TRBJ2-6	.	.	CASTNSGANVLTF	TGTGCCAGCACCAACTCTGGGGCCAACGTCCTGACTTTC
TRBV21-1	TRBJ2-7	.	.	CASSTRGGGGRKMEQYF	TGTGCCAGCAGCACCCGGGGGGGTGGGGGGCGCAAAATGGAGCAGTACTTC
TRBV11-2	TRBJ2-7	.	.	CASSFPGQGSYEQYF	TGTGCCAGCAGCTTCCCCGGTCAGGGATCCTACGAGCAGTACTTC
TRBV30	TRBJ2-7	.	few	CAWSETGVYGEQYF	TGTGCCTGGAGTGAGACAGGTGTCTACGGGGAGCAGTACTTC
TRBV11-2	TRBJ2-5	TRBD2	.	CASSSRIGGSQETQYF	TGTGCCAGCAGCTCCCGTATCGGGGGGTCCCAAGAGACCCAGTACTTC
TRBV7-9	TRBJ1-2	.	.	CASSLAGSFGYTF	TGTGCCAGCAGCTTAGCGGGGAGTTTTGGCTACACCTTC
TRBV18	TRBJ2-7	.	.	CASSPEGLRYEQYF	TGTGCCAGCTCACCAGAGGGACTGCGCTACGAGCAGTACTTC
TRBV11-3	TRBJ2-1	.	.	CASSFSVRNEQFF	TGTGCCAGCAGCTTCAGCGTTAGGAATGAGCAGTTCTTC
TRBV5-6	TRBJ2-3	.	.	CASSLYGYTDTQYF	TGTGCCAGCAGCTTGTACGGGTACACAGATACGCAGTATTTT
TRBV19	TRBJ2-4	.	.	CASKNPPGNIQYF	TGTGCCAGTAAGAATCCACCCGGGAACATTCAGTACTTC
TRBV30	TRBJ1-5	.	.	CAWSVRGGRRQPQHF	TGTGCCTGGAGTGTACGGGGGGGCCGACGGCAGCCCCAGCATTTT
TRBV14	TRBJ2-7	.	.	CASSQDDAWGDDEQYF	TGTGCCAGCAGCCAAGACGACGCTTGGGGGGACGACGAGCAGTACTTC
TRBV20-1	TRBJ2-1	.	.	CSATNYNEQFF	TGCAGTGCTACCAACTACAATGAGCAGTTCTTC
TRBV4-1	TRBJ2-7	.	.	CASSQGWASYEQYF	TGCGCCAGCAGCCAGGGCTGGGCCTCCTACGAGCAGTACTTC
TRBV7-2	TRBJ1-2	.	few	CASSLGGPGSNYGYTF	TGTGCCAGCAGCTTAGGAGGTCCCGGGTCTAACTATGGCTACACCTTC
TRBV19	TRBJ1-1	TRBD1	once	CASYDRDRHTEAFF	TGTGCCAGTTACGACCGGGACAGACACACTGAAGCTTTCTTT
TRBV5-6	TRBJ2-7	TRBD2	.	CASSLFELLTSPTYEQYF	TGTGCCAGCAGCTTATTTGAATTGTTGACTAGCCCTACCTACGAGCAGTACTTC
TRBV19	TRBJ2-2	.	.	CASEDRGFTGELFF	TGTGCCAGTGAAGATCGGGGGTTTACCGGGGAGCTGTTTTTT
TRBV5-1	TRBJ2-2	TRBD2	few	CASSFLGLLGGTGELFF	TGCGCCAGCAGCTTTCTCGGACTCCTGGGGGGGACCGGGGAGCTGTTTTTT
TRBV28	TRBJ2-7	.	.	CASRANGGYEQYF	TGTGCCAGCAGGGCTAACGGCGGCTACGAGCAGTACTTC
TRBV29-1	TRBJ1-1	.	few	CSVASGVLLEAFF	TGCAGCGTCGCGAGCGGGGTGCTCCTGGAAGCTTTCTTT
TRBV13	TRBJ1-5	TRBD1	.	CASSLEYRRDSIGNQPQHF	TGTGCCAGCAGCTTAGAATATCGTCGGGACAGCATTGGCAATCAGCCCCAGCATTTT
TRBV30	TRBJ1-5	.	.	CAWDGGSGSNQPQHF	TGTGCCTGGGACGGGGGGAGCGGGAGCAATCAGCCCCAGCATTTT
TRBV2	TRBJ2-5	TRBD2	.	CASSGAGGPLQETQYF	TGTGCCAGCAGTGGAGCGGGGGGACCCCTTCAAGAGACCCAGTACTTC
TRBV28	TRBJ2-5	.	.	CASSFLEAGETQYF	TGTGCCAGCAGTTTTCTTGAGGCTGGAGAGACCCAGTACTTC